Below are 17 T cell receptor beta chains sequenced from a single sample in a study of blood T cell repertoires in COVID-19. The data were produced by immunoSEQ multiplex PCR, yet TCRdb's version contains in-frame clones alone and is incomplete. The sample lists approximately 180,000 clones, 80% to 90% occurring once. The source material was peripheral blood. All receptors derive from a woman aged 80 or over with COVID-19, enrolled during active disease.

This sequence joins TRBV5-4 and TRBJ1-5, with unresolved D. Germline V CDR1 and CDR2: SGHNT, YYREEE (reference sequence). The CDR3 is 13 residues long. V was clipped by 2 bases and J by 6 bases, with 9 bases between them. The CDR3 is CASSLEGGQPQHF. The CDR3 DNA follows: TGTGCCAGCAGCTTAGAAGGAGGTCAGCCCCAGCATTTT.

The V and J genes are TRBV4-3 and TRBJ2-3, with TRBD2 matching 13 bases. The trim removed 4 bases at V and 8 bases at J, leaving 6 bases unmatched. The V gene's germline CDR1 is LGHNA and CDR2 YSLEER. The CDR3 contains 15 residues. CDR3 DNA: TGCGCCAGCAGCCCTGGGACTAGCGGGGTTCTTACGCAGTATTTT. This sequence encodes CASSPGTSGVLTQYF.

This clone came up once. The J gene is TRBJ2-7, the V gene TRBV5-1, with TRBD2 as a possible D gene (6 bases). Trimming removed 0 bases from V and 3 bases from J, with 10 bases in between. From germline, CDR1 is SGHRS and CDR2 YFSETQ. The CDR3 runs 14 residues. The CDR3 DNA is TGCGCCAGCAGCTTGGATAGCGGCTACTACGAGCAGTACTTC. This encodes CASSLDSGYYEQYF.

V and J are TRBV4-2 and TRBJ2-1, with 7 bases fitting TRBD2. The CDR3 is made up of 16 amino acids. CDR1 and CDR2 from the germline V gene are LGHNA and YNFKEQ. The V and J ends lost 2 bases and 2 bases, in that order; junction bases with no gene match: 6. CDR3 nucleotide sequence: TGTGCCAGCAGCCAATCGGCAGCGGGAACCTACAATGAGCAGTTCTTC. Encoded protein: CASSQSAAGTYNEQFF.

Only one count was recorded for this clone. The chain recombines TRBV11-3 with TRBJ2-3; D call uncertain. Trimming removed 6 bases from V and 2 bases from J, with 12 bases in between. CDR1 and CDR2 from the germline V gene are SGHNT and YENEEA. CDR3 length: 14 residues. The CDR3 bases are TGTGCCAGCAGTTGGGTAGCCTCCACAGATACGCAGTATTTT. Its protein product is CASSWVASTDTQYF.

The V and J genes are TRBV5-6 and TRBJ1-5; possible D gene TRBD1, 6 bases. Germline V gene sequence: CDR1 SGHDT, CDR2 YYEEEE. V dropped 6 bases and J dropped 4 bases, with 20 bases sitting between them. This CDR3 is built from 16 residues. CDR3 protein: CASTKGAGQRNQPQHF. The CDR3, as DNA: TGTGCCAGCACCAAAGGGGCCGGACAGCGAAATCAGCCCCAGCATTTT.

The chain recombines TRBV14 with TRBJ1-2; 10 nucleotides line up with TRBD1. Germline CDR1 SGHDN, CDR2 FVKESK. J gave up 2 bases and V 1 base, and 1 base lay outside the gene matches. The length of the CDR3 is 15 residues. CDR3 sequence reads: CASSQAGQGNYGYTF. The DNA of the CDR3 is TGTGCCAGCAGCCAAGCGGGACAGGGGAACTATGGCTACACCTTC. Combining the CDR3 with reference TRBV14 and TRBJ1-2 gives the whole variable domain EAGVTQFPSHSVIEKGQTVTLRCDPISGHDNLYWYRRVMGKEIKFLLHFVKESKQDESGMPNNRFLAERTGGTYSTLKVQPAELEDSGVYFCASSQAGQGNYGYTFGSGTRLTVV.

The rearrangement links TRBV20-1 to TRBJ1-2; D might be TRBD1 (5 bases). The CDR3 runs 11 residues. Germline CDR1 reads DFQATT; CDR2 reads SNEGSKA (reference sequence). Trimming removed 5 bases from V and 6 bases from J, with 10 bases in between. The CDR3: CSALDNNGYTF. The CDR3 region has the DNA TGCAGTGCTTTGGACAATAATGGCTACACCTTC.

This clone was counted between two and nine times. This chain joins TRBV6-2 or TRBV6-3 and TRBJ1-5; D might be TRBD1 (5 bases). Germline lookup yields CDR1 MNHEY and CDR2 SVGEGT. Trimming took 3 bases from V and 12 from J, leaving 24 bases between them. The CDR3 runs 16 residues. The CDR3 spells CASSYITGDNQRDQHF. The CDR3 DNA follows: TGTGCCAGCAGTTATATAACAGGAGATAATCAGCGGGACCAGCATTTT.

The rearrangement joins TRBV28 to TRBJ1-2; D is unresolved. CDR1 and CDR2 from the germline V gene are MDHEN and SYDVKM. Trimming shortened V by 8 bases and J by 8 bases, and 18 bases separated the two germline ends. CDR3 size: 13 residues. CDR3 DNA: TGTGCCAGCTTTGAAAGGAGAACGAGCGGCTACACCTTC. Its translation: CASFERRTSGYTF.

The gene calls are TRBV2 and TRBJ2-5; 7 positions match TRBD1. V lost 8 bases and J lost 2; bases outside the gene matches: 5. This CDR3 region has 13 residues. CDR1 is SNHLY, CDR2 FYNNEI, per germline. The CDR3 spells CASGRDRQETQYF. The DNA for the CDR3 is TGTGCCAGCGGAAGGGACAGACAAGAGACCCAGTACTTC.

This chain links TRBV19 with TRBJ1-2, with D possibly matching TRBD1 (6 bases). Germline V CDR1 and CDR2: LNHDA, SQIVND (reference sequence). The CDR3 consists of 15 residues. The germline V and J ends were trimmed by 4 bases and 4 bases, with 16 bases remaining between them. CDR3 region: CASSTRGGQGYGYTF. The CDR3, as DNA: TGTGCCAGTAGTACCCGGGGGGGGCAGGGCTATGGCTACACCTTC.

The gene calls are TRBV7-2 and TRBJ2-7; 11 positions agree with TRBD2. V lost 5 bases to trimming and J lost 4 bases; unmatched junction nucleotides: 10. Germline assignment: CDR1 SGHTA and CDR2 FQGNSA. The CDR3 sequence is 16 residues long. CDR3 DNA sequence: TGTGCCAGCAGCCCCTTTAGCGGGGGGGCGGGGTACGAGCAGTACTTC. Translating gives CASSPFSGGAGYEQYF.

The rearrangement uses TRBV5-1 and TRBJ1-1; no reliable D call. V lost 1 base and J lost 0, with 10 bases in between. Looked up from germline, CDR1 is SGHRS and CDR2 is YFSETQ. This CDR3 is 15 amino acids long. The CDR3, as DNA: TGCGCCAGCAGCTTGAGTGGCAACATGAACACTGAAGCTTTCTTT. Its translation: CASSLSGNMNTEAFF.

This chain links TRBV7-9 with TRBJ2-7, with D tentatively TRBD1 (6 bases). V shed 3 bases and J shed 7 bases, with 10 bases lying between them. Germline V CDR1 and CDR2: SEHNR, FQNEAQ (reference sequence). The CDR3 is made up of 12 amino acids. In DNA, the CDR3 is TGTGCCAGCAGCTTGTGGGGACAAGAGCAGTACTTC. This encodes CASSLWGQEQYF.

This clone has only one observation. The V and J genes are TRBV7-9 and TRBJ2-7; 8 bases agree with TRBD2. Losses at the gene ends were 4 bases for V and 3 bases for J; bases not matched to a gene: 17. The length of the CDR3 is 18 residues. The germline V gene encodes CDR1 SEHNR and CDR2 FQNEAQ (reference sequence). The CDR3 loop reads CASSSVSRGGPTYYEQYF. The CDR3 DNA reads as TGTGCCAGCAGCTCCGTCTCTCGGGGGGGACCAACGTACTACGAGCAGTACTTC.

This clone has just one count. This chain's CDR3 is CASRPQQEMNTEAFF. In nucleotides, the CDR3 is TGCGCCAGCAGACCCCAACAGGAGATGAACACTGAAGCTTTCTTT. The chain links TRBV5-1 to TRBJ1-1, with a possible D match to TRBD1 (5 bases). The V gene lost 5 bases and the J gene lost 0 bases, with 14 bases spanning the gap. Germline CDR1 and CDR2: SGHRS and YFSETQ. The CDR3 runs 15 residues.